These 9 T cell receptor beta chains were all obtained from the same sample, sequenced in a study of CD8 T cells in Susac syndrome. An input of about 0.5 to 1 ug of RNA was subjected to reverse transcription using random hexamers. TCRdb reanalysed the immunoSEQ multiplex PCR reads using MiXCR and keeps one entry per CDR3 protein. This repertoire shows about 85,000 distinct CDR3 sequences, roughly 93% found once; its top ten account for about 0.3%. Sequenced: CD8+ T cells from PBMCs. These receptors all stem from a human donor in good health.

The rearrangement links TRBV6-6 to TRBJ2-3; D remains ambiguous. Trimming left V 0 bases short and J 6 bases short, with 7 bases between. CDR3 size: 13 residues. Germline V CDR1 and CDR2: MNHNY, SVGAGI (reference sequence). CDR3 in DNA: TGTGCCAGCAGTTACTCTAATGGGGATACGCAGTATTTT. Translation gives CASSYSNGDTQYF.

This chain uses TRBV6-5 with TRBJ2-1; a weak D match, TRBD2 (6 bases). CDR1 is MNHEY and CDR2 is SVGAGI in the germline V gene. The CDR3 loop spans 14 amino acids. The germline V and J ends were trimmed by 6 bases and 6 bases, with 15 bases remaining between them. CDR3 DNA: TGTGCCAGCAGACAGCAGGGCGGGGTCAATGAGCAGTTCTTC. Protein: CASRQQGGVNEQFF.

The genes are TRBV2 and TRBJ1-5, with D possibly being TRBD1 (6 bases). The CDR3 extends over 15 amino acids. V was pared by 4 bases and J by 3 bases, with 13 bases between. CDR1 SNHLY and CDR2 FYNNEI come from the germline V gene. This CDR3 reads CASSVTGHNNQPQHF. The CDR3 nucleotides read TGTGCCAGCAGTGTGACGGGACACAACAATCAGCCCCAGCATTTT.

The rearrangement uses TRBV29-1 and TRBJ1-4; TRBD1 aligns across 7 bases. The CDR3 loop spans 11 amino acids. V was clipped by 7 bases and J by 14 bases; unmatched bases: 10. CDR1 and CDR2 (germline): SQVTM, ANQGSEA. The CDR3 coding sequence is TGCAGCGCGAGGAGGGACAGACTTCTGTTTTTT. Residues: CSARRDRLLFF.

This clonotype is a singleton in its sample. CDR3 protein: CASSQGRSTDTQYF. Here the CDR3 DNA reads TGCGCCAGCAGCCAGGGCAGAAGCACAGATACGCAGTATTTT. The chain couples TRBV4-3 to TRBJ2-3; the D is unclear. The CDR3 has 14 residues. Trimming cost V 3 bases and J 0 bases, with 7 bases left between them. Germline V gives CDR1 LGHNA, CDR2 YSLEER.

This clonotype is a singleton in its sample. The V and J genes are TRBV12-3 or TRBV12-4 and TRBJ2-5; 8 bases align to TRBD1. V shed 3 bases, J shed 5 bases, and the junction held 8 bases outside the gene matches. This CDR3 comprises 15 residues. CDR3 region: CASSLPGQEGETQYF. CDR3 DNA: TGTGCCAGCAGTTTGCCGGGACAGGAAGGGGAGACCCAGTACTTC.

The V and J genes are TRBV25-1 and TRBJ1-6; D is unclear. Germline V lookup: CDR1 MGHDK, CDR2 SYGVNS. V was clipped by 3 bases and J by 14 bases, with 8 bases between them. CDR3 length: 11 amino acids. The chain's CDR3 is CASSEAGALHF. The DNA of the CDR3 is TGTGCCAGCAGTGAGGCCGGGGCCCTCCACTTT.

The genes are TRBV9 and TRBJ1-1; 11 bases agree with TRBD1. The CDR3 consists of 15 residues. The V gene end was trimmed by 4 bases and the J gene end by 5 bases; junction bases not matched to a gene: 7. Per germline, CDR1 SGDLS and CDR2 YYNGEE. CDR3 coding DNA: TGTGCCAGCAGCCAGATAGGACAGGGGGCTACTGAAGCTTTCTTT. Encoded protein: CASSQIGQGATEAFF. Full variable domain (remainder filled in from reference TRBV9 and TRBJ1-1): DSGVTQTPKHLITATGQRVTLRCSPRSGDLSVYWYQQSLDQGLQFLIQYYNGEERAKGNILERFSAQQFPDLHSELNLSSLELGDSALYFCASSQIGQGATEAFFGQGTRLTVV.

The V and J genes are TRBV12-3 or TRBV12-4 and TRBJ2-5; either TRBD1 or TRBD2 may supply D (5 bases each). This CDR3 contains 16 residues. Trimming stripped 5 bases from V and 3 bases from J, with 19 bases between. CDR3 sequence: CASSDRGARGKETQYF. The CDR3 DNA follows: TGTGCCAGCAGTGACCGGGGAGCGAGGGGAAAAGAGACCCAGTACTTC.